This entry is about one TCR beta chain. The protocol was immunoSEQ multiplex PCR, while the TCRdb copy is restricted to in-frame clones and leaves out a portion. This table holds roughly 110,000 clones, over 70% found once. CDR3 length equals 12 residues. Germline loops: CDR1 LGHDT, CDR2 YNNKEL (reference sequence). Trimming shortened V by 4 bases and J by 6 bases, and 10 bases separated the two germline ends. This record comes from a study of blood T cell repertoires in COVID-19. The sample comprised peripheral blood. The receptor comes from a human donor with acute or convalescent COVID-19. The donor label of this sample is uncertain. The V gene is TRBV3-1 (or the pseudogene TRBV3-2), the J gene TRBJ2-7; D remains ambiguous. CDR3 in DNA: TGTGCCAGCAGCCGAGAACCGGGCGAGCAGTACTTC. This encodes CASSREPGEQYF.